This TCR beta chain stems from a study of blood T cell repertoires in COVID-19. Study-wide background: Acute and convalescent COVID-19 specimens originated in the United States, Italy and Spain.

The V gene end was trimmed by 10 bases and the J gene end by 10 bases; junction bases not matched to a gene: 9. This CDR3 is built from 12 residues. Germline CDR1 reads ENHRY; CDR2 reads SYGVKD. In the authors' workflow: Estimated nucleated cell counts came from reference gene primer amplification. The repertoire was sequenced with immunoSEQ multiplex PCR; TCRdb's copy has only in-frame clones and lacks some. V and J calls and clone size follow that table, whereas D and trimming were derived from the DNA. The profile shows around 220,000 clones, approximately 87% of them singletons. The chain is built from TRBV10-3 and TRBJ1-3; 8 positions match TRBD1. The specimen sequenced was peripheral blood. The sequence derives from a woman in her forties or fifties with acute or convalescent COVID-19. DNA for the CDR3: TGTGCCACCGGGACAGGCTTCTCTACCATATATTTT. As protein: CATGTGFSTIYF.